This T cell receptor (beta chain) was found in a study of cytomegalovirus exposure and HLA in healthy donors. Across the whole study: Membership in the Caucasian-associated ancestry cluster was found for 75% to 85% of nearly 400 genotyped donors.

In regard to this clone: The target antigen is unknown.

Germline V gene data show CDR1 as SGHNT and CDR2 as YYREEE (reference sequence). The CDR3 is 14 residues long. V was clipped by 4 bases and J by 8 bases, with 18 bases between them. Study-wide findings and caveats: Rare TCR sequences dominated, though some public TCRs recurred in many donors. Being productive about 87% or about 30% of the time was typical of most TCR beta V segments in an earlier analysis.

Use of 60 Vbeta and 13 Jbeta primers characterized the PCR. Only in-frame clones appear in the TCRdb table, and some are missing; sequencing was by immunoSEQ multiplex PCR. The top ten hold 0.65% to 0.95% of the sample, which has about 170,000 clones, over 65% seen once. The sequenced sample consisted of PBMCs. This clonotype originated in a female donor in good health and CMV-seronegative. The chain has TRBV5-4 and TRBJ1-2; D gene ambiguous. For the CDR3, the DNA is TGTGCCAGCAGCCTGACCGGGAGGTGGGCCGGCTACACCTTC. This codes for CASSLTGRWAGYTF.